This T cell receptor (beta chain) comes out of a study of T-cell reconstitution after alpha-beta-depleted transplantation in children. Unique molecular identifiers were built into the TCRbeta library. TCRdb re-called the PCR reads with MiXCR, one entry per CDR3 protein. Of some 200,000 distinct CDR3 sequences listed, approximately 8% are singletons. This clonotype was recorded many times. The CDR3 runs 15 residues. Deletions cut 0 bases from V and 4 bases from J, with 10 bases between. CDR1 is SGHTA, CDR2 FQGNSA, per germline. The sequence was obtained from a male patient aged 2-10 years who had a stem cell transplant for acute myeloid leukemia, so the T cells may come from the graft donor. V usage is TRBV7-2 and J usage is TRBJ2-1; TRBD2 is a possible D gene (6 bases). The source material was PBMCs, mostly from graft donor cells, sampled 360 days after TCRalphabeta/CD19-depleted stem cell transplant. This chain's CDR3 is CASSLAGGQYNEQFF. CDR3 bases: TGTGCCAGCAGCTTAGCGGGAGGTCAGTACAATGAGCAGTTCTTC. Complete variable domain (other parts from reference TRBV7-2 and TRBJ2-1): GAGVSQSPSNKVTEKGKDVELRCDPISGHTALYWYRQSLGQGLEFLIYFQGNSAPDKSGLPSDRFSAERTGGSVSTLTIQRTQQEDSAVYLCASSLAGGQYNEQFFGPGTRLTVL.